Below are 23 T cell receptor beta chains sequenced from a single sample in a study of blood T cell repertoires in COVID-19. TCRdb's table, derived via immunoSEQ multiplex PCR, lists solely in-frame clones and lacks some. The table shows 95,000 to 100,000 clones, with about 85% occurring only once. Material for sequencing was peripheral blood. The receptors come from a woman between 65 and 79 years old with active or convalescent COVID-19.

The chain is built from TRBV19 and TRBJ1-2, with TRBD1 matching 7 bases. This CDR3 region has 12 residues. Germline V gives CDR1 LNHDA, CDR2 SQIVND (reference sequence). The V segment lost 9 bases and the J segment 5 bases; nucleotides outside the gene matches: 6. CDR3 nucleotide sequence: TGTGCCAGCCGACAGGGCGAGTATGGCTACACCTTC. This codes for CASRQGEYGYTF.

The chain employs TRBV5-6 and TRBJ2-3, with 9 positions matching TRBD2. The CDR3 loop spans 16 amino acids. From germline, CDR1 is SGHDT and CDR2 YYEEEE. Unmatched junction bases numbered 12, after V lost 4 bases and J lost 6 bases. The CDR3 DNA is TGTGCCAGCAGCCCCTTGGGTAGCGGGAGTCGGGATACGCAGTATTTT. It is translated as CASSPLGSGSRDTQYF.

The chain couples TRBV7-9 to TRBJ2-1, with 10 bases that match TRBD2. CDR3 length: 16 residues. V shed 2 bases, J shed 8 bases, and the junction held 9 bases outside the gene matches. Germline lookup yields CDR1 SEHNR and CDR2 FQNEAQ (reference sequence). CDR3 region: CASSLSSGGEIDEQFF. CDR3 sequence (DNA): TGTGCCAGCAGCTTAAGCAGCGGGGGGGAAATTGATGAGCAGTTCTTC.

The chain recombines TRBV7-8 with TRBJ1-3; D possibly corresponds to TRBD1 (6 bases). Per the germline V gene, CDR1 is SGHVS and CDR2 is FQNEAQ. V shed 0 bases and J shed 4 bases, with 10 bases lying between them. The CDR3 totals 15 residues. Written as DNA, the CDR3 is TGTGCCAGCAGCTTAGCGGCAGGGACAGGAAACACCATATATTTT. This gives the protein CASSLAAGTGNTIYF.

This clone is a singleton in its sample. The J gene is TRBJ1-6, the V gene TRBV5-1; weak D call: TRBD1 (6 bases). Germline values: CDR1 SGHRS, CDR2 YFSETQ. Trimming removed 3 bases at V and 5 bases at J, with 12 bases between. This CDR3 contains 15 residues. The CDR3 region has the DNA TGCGCCAGCAGCTCCGGGACACTTAATAATTCACCCCTCCACTTT. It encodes CASSSGTLNNSPLHF.

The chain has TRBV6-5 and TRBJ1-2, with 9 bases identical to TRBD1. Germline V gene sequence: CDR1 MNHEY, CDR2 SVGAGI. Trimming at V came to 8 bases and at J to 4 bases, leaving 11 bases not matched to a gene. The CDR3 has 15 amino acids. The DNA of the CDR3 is TGTGCCAGCGTCCACAGGGGGCCGACCCCCTATGGCTACACCTTC. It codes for CASVHRGPTPYGYTF.

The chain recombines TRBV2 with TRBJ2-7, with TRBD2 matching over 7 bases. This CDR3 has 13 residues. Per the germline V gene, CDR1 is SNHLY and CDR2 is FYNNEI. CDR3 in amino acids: CASNRAGSYEQYF. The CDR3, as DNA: TGTGCTTCAAACCGAGCGGGATCCTACGAGCAGTACTTC.

The CDR3 DNA reads TGTGCCACCAGCAGAGAAGGCGGGAACACTGAAGCTTTCTTT. Its translation: CATSREGGNTEAFF. The chain employs TRBV15 and TRBJ1-1; D call uncertain. The CDR3 totals 14 residues. The V gene's germline CDR1 is LNHNV and CDR2 YYDKDF (reference sequence). V was clipped by 0 bases and J by 1 base, with 6 bases between them.

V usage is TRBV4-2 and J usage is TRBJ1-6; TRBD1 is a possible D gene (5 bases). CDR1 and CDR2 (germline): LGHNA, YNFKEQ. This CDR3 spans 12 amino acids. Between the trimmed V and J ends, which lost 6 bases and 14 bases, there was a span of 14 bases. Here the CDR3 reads CASRPTGGTLHF. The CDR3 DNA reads TGTGCCAGCAGACCCACTGGGGGGACCCTCCACTTT.

DNA for the CDR3: TGCGCCAGCAGCTTGGTGGCCCTGGGGGGGGAGACCCAGTACTTC. As protein: CASSLVALGGETQYF. The chain uses TRBV5-1 and TRBJ2-5, with 7 positions matching TRBD2. There are 15 residues in the CDR3. Trimming at V came to 0 bases and at J to 5 bases, leaving 7 bases not matched to a gene. Germline CDR1 is SGHRS and CDR2 is YFSETQ. The full variable domain, rest sourced from reference TRBV5-1 and TRBJ2-5, is KAGVTQTPRYLIKTRGQQVTLSCSPISGHRSVSWYQQTPGQGLQFLFEYFSETQRNKGNFPGRFSGRQFSNSRSEMNVSTLELGDSALYLCASSLVALGGETQYFGPGTRLLVL.

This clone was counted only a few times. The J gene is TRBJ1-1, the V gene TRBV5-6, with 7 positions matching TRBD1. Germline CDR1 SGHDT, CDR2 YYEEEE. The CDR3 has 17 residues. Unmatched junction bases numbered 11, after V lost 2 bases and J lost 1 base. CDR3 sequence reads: CASSFYSGRGRNTEAFF. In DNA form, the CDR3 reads TGTGCCAGCAGCTTTTACTCCGGGAGGGGGCGGAACACTGAAGCTTTCTTT. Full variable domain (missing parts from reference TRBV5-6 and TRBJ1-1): DAGVTQSPTHLIKTRGQQVTLRCSPKSGHDTVSWYQQALGQGPQFIFQYYEEEERQRGNFPDRFSGHQFPNYSSELNVNALLLGDSALYLCASSFYSGRGRNTEAFFGQGTRLTVV.

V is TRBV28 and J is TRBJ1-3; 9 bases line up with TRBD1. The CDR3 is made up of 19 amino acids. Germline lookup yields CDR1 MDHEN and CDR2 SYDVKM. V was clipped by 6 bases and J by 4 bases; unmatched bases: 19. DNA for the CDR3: TGTGCCAGCAGGGGGCAACGGACAGGGGAAGGGGGTTCCGGAAACACCATATATTTT. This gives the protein CASRGQRTGEGGSGNTIYF. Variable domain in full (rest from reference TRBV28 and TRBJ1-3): DVKVTQSSRYLVKRTGEKVFLECVQDMDHENMFWYRQDPGLGLRLIYFSYDVKMKEKGDIPEGYSVSREKKERFSLILESASTNQTSMYLCASRGQRTGEGGSGNTIYFGEGSWLTVV.

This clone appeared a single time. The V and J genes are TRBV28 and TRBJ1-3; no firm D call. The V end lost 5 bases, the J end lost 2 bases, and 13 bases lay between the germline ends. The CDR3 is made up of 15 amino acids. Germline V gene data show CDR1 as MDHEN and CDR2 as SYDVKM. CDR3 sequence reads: CASSRPRQAGNTIYF. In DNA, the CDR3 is TGTGCCAGCAGTCGCCCTCGGCAGGCTGGAAACACCATATATTTT.

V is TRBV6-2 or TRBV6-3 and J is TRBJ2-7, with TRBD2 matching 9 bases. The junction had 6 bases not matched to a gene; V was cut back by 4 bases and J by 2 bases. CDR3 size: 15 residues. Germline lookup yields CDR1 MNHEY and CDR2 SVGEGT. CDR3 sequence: CASSSGTSPTYEQYF. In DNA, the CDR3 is TGTGCCAGCAGTTCGGGGACTAGCCCGACCTACGAGCAGTACTTC.

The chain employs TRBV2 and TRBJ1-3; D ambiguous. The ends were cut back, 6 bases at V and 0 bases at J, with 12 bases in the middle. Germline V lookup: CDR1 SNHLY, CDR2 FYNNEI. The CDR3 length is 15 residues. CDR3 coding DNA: TGTGCCAGCAGGGGCGGGCCGAGCTCTGGAAACACCATATATTTT. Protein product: CASRGGPSSGNTIYF.

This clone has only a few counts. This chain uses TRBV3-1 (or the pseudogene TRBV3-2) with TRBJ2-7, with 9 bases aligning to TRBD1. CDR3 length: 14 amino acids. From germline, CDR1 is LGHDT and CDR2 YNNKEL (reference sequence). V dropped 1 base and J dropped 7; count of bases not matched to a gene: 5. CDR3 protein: CASSQGQGVYEQYF. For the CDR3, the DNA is TGTGCCAGCAGCCAAGGACAGGGGGTCTATGAGCAGTACTTC.

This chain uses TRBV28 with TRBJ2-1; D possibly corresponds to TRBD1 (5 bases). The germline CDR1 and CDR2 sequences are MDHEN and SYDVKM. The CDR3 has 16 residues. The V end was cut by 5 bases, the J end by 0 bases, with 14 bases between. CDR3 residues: CASSARRTISYNEQFF. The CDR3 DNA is TGTGCCAGCAGTGCCCGACGGACAATCTCCTACAATGAGCAGTTCTTC.

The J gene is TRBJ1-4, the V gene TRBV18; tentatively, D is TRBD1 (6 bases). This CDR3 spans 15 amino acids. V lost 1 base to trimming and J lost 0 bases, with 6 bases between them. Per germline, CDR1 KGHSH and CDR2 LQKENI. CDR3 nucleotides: TGTGCCAGCTCACCACGGACAGCAACTAATGAAAAACTGTTTTTT. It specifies CASSPRTATNEKLFF.

The CDR3 protein is CASSPIAGGPGNIQYF. CDR3 coding DNA: TGTGCCAGCAGCCCTATAGCGGGAGGGCCGGGAAACATTCAGTACTTC. V is TRBV9 and J is TRBJ2-4; TRBD2 matches at 11 bases. The trim removed 4 bases at V and 6 bases at J, leaving 9 bases unmatched. Germline V gene data show CDR1 as SGDLS and CDR2 as YYNGEE. CDR3 length: 16 amino acids.

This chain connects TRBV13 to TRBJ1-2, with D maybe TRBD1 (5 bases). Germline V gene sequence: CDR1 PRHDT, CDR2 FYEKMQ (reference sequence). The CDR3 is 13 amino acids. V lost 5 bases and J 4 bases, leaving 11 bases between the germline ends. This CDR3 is CASSQDSSYGYTF. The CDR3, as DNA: TGTGCCAGCAGCCAAGACAGTTCCTATGGCTACACCTTC.

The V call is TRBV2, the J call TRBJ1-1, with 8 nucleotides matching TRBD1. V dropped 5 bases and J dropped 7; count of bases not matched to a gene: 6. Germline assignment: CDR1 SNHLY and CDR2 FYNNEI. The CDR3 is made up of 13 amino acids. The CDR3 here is CASSTDREVEAFF. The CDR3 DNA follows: TGTGCCAGCAGTACGGACAGGGAGGTTGAAGCTTTCTTT.

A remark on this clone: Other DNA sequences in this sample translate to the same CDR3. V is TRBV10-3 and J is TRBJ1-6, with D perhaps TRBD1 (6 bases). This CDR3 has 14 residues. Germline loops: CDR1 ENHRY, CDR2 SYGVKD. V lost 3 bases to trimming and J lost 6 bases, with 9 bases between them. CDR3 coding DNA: TGTGCCATCAGTGAAGGCAGGGGTAATTCACCCCTCCACTTT. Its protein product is CAISEGRGNSPLHF.

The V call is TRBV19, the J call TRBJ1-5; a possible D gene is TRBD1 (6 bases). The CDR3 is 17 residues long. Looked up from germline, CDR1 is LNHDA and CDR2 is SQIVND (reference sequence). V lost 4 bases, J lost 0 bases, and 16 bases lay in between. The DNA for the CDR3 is TGTGCCAGTAGTACCCGGGACACCGGATATAGCAATCAGCCCCAGCATTTT. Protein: CASSTRDTGYSNQPQHF.